This TCR beta chain appears in the sequencing data of a study of identical twins. Study results and caveats: In monozygotic twins, models underestimated the sharing of out-of-frame TCR alpha. It was cross-sectional statistical analysis, not following the same donors, that the conclusions relied on.

This clonotype has a handful of counts. What it recognizes is unknown. A universal primer binding site was introduced by template switching. The final cDNA contained unique molecular identifiers. TCRdb reprocessed the 5' RACE reads via MiXCR and lists one record per CDR3 protein. The sample shows fewer than 650,000 distinct CDR3 sequences, 9.6% of them seen only once. V was trimmed by 4 bases and J by 8 bases, leaving 10 bases between them. Germline V gene lookup returns CDR1 KGHDR and CDR2 SFDVKD. The CDR3 is 12 amino acids. The sample was also reused in another study, on yellow fever vaccine responses in identical twins. Per that paper: Reported findings indicate that twins' vaccine T cell responses seemed partially convergent, partially personalized.

This receptor was taken from a woman under 30 in good health. The J gene is TRBJ1-1, the V gene TRBV24-1; D unresolved. What was sequenced was PBMCs. The CDR3 DNA reads TGTGCCACCAGTGACCCCCTAGGGGAAGCTTTCTTT. Amino acids: CATSDPLGEAFF.